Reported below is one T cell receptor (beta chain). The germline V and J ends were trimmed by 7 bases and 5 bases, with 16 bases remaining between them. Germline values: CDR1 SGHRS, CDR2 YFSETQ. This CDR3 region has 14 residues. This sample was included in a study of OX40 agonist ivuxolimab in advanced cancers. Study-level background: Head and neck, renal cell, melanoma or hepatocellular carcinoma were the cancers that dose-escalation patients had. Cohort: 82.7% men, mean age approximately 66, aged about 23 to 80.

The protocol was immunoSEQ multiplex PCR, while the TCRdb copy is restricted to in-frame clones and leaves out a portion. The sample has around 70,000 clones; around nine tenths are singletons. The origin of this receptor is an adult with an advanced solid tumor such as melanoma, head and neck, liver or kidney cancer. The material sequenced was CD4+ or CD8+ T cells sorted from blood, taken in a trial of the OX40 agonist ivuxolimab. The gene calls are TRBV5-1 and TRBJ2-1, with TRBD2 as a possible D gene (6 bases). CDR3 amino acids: CASWTGLRHNEQFF. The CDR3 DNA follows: TGCGCCAGCTGGACGGGACTCAGACACAATGAGCAGTTCTTC.